The clone carrying this T cell receptor (beta chain) has just one count. Assay: immunoSEQ multiplex PCR; the TCRdb copy retains only in-frame clones and omits some. The data hold about 120,000 clones, with about 93% observed a single time. The data derive from a study of control samples from healthy donors and cancer patients. The CDR3 runs to 14 residues. Per germline, CDR1 MNHNY and CDR2 SVGAGI (reference sequence). Trimming left V 3 bases short and J 0 bases short, with 8 bases between. The rearrangement joins TRBV6-6 to TRBJ1-1; D remains unclear. The TCR comes from a man aged 45-60 years with head and neck cancer. Sequenced input: PBMCs. The CDR3 spells CASSYPSMNTEAFF. CDR3 sequence (DNA): TGTGCCAGCAGTTATCCCAGCATGAACACTGAAGCTTTCTTT.